This T cell receptor beta chain was recorded in a study of OX40 agonist ivuxolimab in advanced cancers. Study context: There were three patients with partial responses, one having hepatocellular carcinoma and two cutaneous melanoma. General study results and limits: Circulating CD4+ and CD8+ T cells showed clonal expansion by week 6 at 0.1 to 3.0 mg/kg.

Turning to this clone: What it binds is not known.

Assay: immunoSEQ multiplex PCR; the TCRdb copy retains only in-frame clones and omits some. The repertoire includes roughly 18,000 clones, almost 85% of them detected once, and approximately 2.5% sits in the top ten. Per germline, CDR1 DFQATT and CDR2 SNEGSKA (reference sequence). V lost 7 bases and J 2 bases, leaving 9 bases between the germline ends. This CDR3 spans 11 amino acids. The starting material was CD4+ or CD8+ T cells sorted from blood, obtained in a trial of the OX40 agonist ivuxolimab. This chain links TRBV20-1 with TRBJ2-7; possible D gene TRBD2, 5 bases. The clonotype was recovered from an adult with an advanced solid tumor such as melanoma, head and neck, liver or kidney cancer. The CDR3 sequence: CSVGSPYEQYF. In DNA form, the CDR3 reads TGCAGTGTAGGGAGCCCCTACGAGCAGTACTTC.